Following are 15 T cell receptor beta chains from one sample sequenced in a study of response to subunit inactivated influenza vaccine. MiXCR was run by TCRdb on the RT-PCR reads, yielding one entry per CDR3 protein. The profile shows 500,000 to 550,000 distinct CDR3 sequences, around a quarter of them singletons. The sample was also reused in another study, on T cells expressing NK-cell markers. Turning to that study: Making the TCR beta cDNA relied on 5'RACE template switching with UMIs.

The sample consisted of CD4+ T cells sorted from PBMCs, taken about 13 days after vaccination. Receptors were obtained from a man aged 45-60 years who received an inactivated influenza vaccine.

There are many counts of this clonotype. J is TRBJ1-6 and V is TRBV5-1; a possible D gene is TRBD1 (5 bases). Per the germline V gene, CDR1 is SGHRS and CDR2 is YFSETQ. V was shortened by 6 bases and J by 4 bases, with 11 bases between the two germline ends. This CDR3 is built from 14 residues. This chain's CDR3 is CASKEGEYNSPLHF. Written as DNA, the CDR3 is TGCGCCAGCAAGGAAGGGGAATATAATTCACCCCTCCACTTT.

This rearrangement joins TRBV4-2 to TRBJ2-3; 9 bases line up with TRBD1. Germline loops: CDR1 LGHNA, CDR2 YNFKEQ. V lost 4 bases, J lost 3 bases, and 17 bases stayed unmatched. The CDR3 is 19 amino acids. CDR3 sequence reads: CASSPRPGQGRLGTDTQYF. The CDR3 coding sequence is TGTGCCAGCAGCCCGCGACCGGGACAGGGTCGTTTGGGGACAGATACGCAGTATTTT.

Only a few counts were recorded for this clonotype. V is TRBV7-2 and J is TRBJ2-1; TRBD2 aligns across 10 bases. The CDR3 spans 14 residues. Germline CDR1 is SGHTA and CDR2 is FQGNSA. V lost 5 bases and J lost 6; bases outside the gene matches: 4. The CDR3: CASSRLAGINEQFF. Written as DNA, the CDR3 is TGTGCCAGCAGCCGACTAGCGGGTATCAATGAGCAGTTCTTC.

The rearrangement links TRBV20-1 to TRBJ2-3; 10 nucleotides align to TRBD2. CDR1 is DFQATT, CDR2 SNEGSKA, per germline (reference sequence). This CDR3 region has 15 residues. The V segment lost 3 bases and the J segment 3 bases; nucleotides outside the gene matches: 6. The DNA of the CDR3 is TGCAGTGCTAGCACCCCAGCGGGAGGGACAGATACGCAGTATTTT. Translated, it gives CSASTPAGGTDTQYF.

Notes on this clonotype: The junction shows a germline mismatch at one end, possibly a read error. The chain joins TRBV20-1 to TRBJ2-2, with TRBD2 as a possible D gene (7 bases). Germline V gene sequence: CDR1 DFQATT, CDR2 SNEGSKA (reference sequence). The CDR3 is made up of 15 amino acids. Here the CDR3 DNA reads TGTCGGGCGGGGGCCCTCCTCGCGAACACCGGGGAGCTGTTTTTT. As protein: CRAGALLANTGELFF.

The table lists this clonotype with a few counts. The chain recombines TRBV12-3 or TRBV12-4 with TRBJ1-4; D ambiguous. V was pared by 5 bases and J by 0 bases, with 10 bases between. This CDR3 comprises 15 residues. CDR3 sequence: CASSLRRSTNEKLFF. The CDR3 nucleotides are TGTGCCAGCAGTCTACGACGCTCAACTAATGAAAAACTGTTTTTT.

The V call is TRBV20-1, the J call TRBJ2-1; D not certain. CDR1 DFQATT and CDR2 SNEGSKA come from the germline V gene (reference sequence). The CDR3 totals 13 residues. The ends were cut back, 1 base at V and 10 bases at J, with 14 bases in the middle. CDR3 nucleotide sequence: TGCAGTGCTAGAGTACCCAGGACCCAGGAGCAGTTCTTC. Translated: CSARVPRTQEQFF.

This chain uses TRBV28 with TRBJ1-1; a possible D gene is TRBD1 (6 bases). This CDR3 has 13 amino acids. Trimming pared 6 bases from V and 6 bases from J, leaving 14 bases between. The germline CDR1 and CDR2 sequences are MDHEN and SYDVKM. The CDR3 protein is CASSSAGVPEAFF. The CDR3 region has the DNA TGTGCCAGCAGCTCGGCAGGGGTACCTGAAGCTTTCTTT. The full variable domain, its missing parts supplied by reference TRBV28 and TRBJ1-1, is DVKVTQSSRYLVKRTGEKVFLECVQDMDHENMFWYRQDPGLGLRLIYFSYDVKMKEKGDIPEGYSVSREKKERFSLILESASTNQTSMYLCASSSAGVPEAFFGQGTRLTVV.

The chain uses TRBV12-3 or TRBV12-4 and TRBJ2-3; D is ambiguous. Trimming removed 7 bases at V and 1 base at J, with 6 bases between. The CDR3 is made up of 12 amino acids. The CDR3 bases are TGTGCCAGCACACGGGGCACAGATACGCAGTATTTT. Translating it yields CASTRGTDTQYF.

The chain has TRBV7-9 and TRBJ2-1; D is uncertain. The CDR3 has 11 residues. Per the germline V gene, CDR1 is SEHNR and CDR2 is FQNEAQ (reference sequence). Trimming removed 1 base at V and 14 bases at J, with 9 bases between. In DNA, the CDR3 is TGTGCCAGCAGCTTAGAGGCCCGGGAGTTCTTC. Its protein product is CASSLEAREFF. Together with reference TRBV7-9 and TRBJ2-1, the CDR3 gives the full variable domain: DTGVSQNPRHKITKRGQNVTFRCDPISEHNRLYWYRQTLGQGPEFLTYFQNEAQLEKSRLLSDRFSAERPKGSFSTLEIQRTEQGDSAMYLCASSLEAREFFGPGTRLTVL.

This clonotype has just a few counts. The J gene is TRBJ2-6, the V gene TRBV20-1; possibly TRBD1 for D (6 bases). Looked up from germline, CDR1 is DFQATT and CDR2 is SNEGSKA (reference sequence). The CDR3 is 15 amino acids. V lost 6 bases to trimming and J lost 0 bases, with 12 bases between them. The CDR3 DNA sequence: TGCAGTGCCCGAGGGACAATCTCTGGGGCCAACGTCCTGACTTTC. It is translated as CSARGTISGANVLTF.

The chain couples TRBV5-1 to TRBJ1-1; the D gene is possibly TRBD1 (6 bases). There are 14 residues in the CDR3. Germline V gene data show CDR1 as SGHRS and CDR2 as YFSETQ. V lost 4 bases to trimming and J lost 2 bases, with 12 bases between them. CDR3 loop: CASSTGQKNTEAFF. CDR3 sequence (DNA): TGCGCCAGCAGCACGGGACAAAAAAACACTGAAGCTTTCTTT.

V gene TRBV4-3 combines with J gene TRBJ1-1; unclear D gene. Germline V gives CDR1 LGHNA, CDR2 YSLEER. There are 15 residues in the CDR3. The germline V and J ends were trimmed by 4 bases and 0 bases, with 12 bases remaining between them. The DNA for the CDR3 is TGCGCCAGCAGCCGTACTGCGGGGATGAACACTGAAGCTTTCTTT. It is translated as CASSRTAGMNTEAFF.

This clonotype has only a few counts. The CDR3 nucleotides read TGTGCCAGCAGACAGGGGTTTATCCTTTACACCGGGGAGCTGTTTTTT. Translation: CASRQGFILYTGELFF. The chain employs TRBV6-1 and TRBJ2-2, with 7 bases that match TRBD1. V gave up 6 bases and J gave up 3 bases; unmatched junction bases: 10. The CDR3 runs 16 residues. CDR1 is MNHNS and CDR2 is SASEGT in the germline V gene.

The genes are TRBV7-9 and TRBJ2-2; D gene ambiguous. This CDR3 region has 14 residues. Germline values: CDR1 SEHNR, CDR2 FQNEAQ (reference sequence). With 3 bases removed from V and 2 bases from J, the gap between germline ends came to 7 bases. The CDR3 loop is CASSFISNTGELFF. CDR3 sequence (DNA): TGTGCCAGCAGCTTTATCTCAAACACCGGGGAGCTGTTTTTT.